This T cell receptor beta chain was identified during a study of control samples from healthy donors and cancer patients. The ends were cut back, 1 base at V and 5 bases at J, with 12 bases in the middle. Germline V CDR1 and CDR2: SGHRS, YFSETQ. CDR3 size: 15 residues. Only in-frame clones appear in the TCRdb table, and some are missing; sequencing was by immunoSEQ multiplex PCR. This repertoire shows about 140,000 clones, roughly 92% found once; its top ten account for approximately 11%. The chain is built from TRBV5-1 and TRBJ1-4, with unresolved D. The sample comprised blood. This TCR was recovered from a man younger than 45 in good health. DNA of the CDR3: TGCGCCAGCAGCTTGACCGGGCGTTTCAATGAAAAACTGTTTTTT. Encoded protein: CASSLTGRFNEKLFF. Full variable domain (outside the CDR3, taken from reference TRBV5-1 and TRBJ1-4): KAGVTQTPRYLIKTRGQQVTLSCSPISGHRSVSWYQQTPGQGLQFLFEYFSETQRNKGNFPGRFSGRQFSNSRSEMNVSTLELGDSALYLCASSLTGRFNEKLFFGSGTQLSVL.